These 18 T cell receptor beta chains came from one sample sequenced in a study of CD8+CD57+ T cells in acquired aplastic anemia. TCR beta VDJ and CDR3 profiling used genomic DNA as template. Via MiXCR, TCRdb re-called the reads, giving one row per CDR3 protein. The sample has over 150,000 distinct CDR3 sequences; about three fifths are singletons. In patients chosen for sequencing, flow cytometry had shown CD8+CD57+ cell expansion. The sequencing input was sorted CD4+, CD8+, or CD8+CD57+ T cells (not recorded which) from PBMCs. The receptors shown here come from a human donor with aplastic anemia.

This clonotype has ten or more counts. V gene TRBV5-5 combines with J gene TRBJ1-1, with 8 bases fitting TRBD1. Losses at the gene ends were 4 bases for V and 6 bases for J; bases not matched to a gene: 5. CDR3 length equals 13 residues. Germline loops: CDR1 SGHKS, CDR2 YYEKEE (reference sequence). In nucleotides, the CDR3 is TGTGCCAGCAGCCTCCGGACAGGGCCTGAAGCTTTCTTT. Protein: CASSLRTGPEAFF.

For this clonotype: This may be a read error, as it is one base from a much larger clone. CDR3 sequence (DNA): TGTGGCAGCAGCTTATTAGGAGGGCAGGCTGGCTACACCTTC. Its translation: CGSSLLGGQAGYTF. The rearrangement uses TRBV7-2 and TRBJ1-2; D call uncertain. The CDR3 extends over 14 amino acids. Germline V gene lookup returns CDR1 SGHTA and CDR2 FQGNSA.

This chain connects TRBV14 to TRBJ1-5, with D maybe TRBD1 (5 bases). V was pared by 0 bases and J by 6 bases, with 15 bases between. The CDR3 consists of 16 residues. Germline CDR1 and CDR2: SGHDN and FVKESK. The CDR3 coding sequence is TGTGCCAGCAGCCAAGAGGGACGGGCGGATGGTCAGCCCCAGCATTTT. Its translation is CASSQEGRADGQPQHF.

The chain carries TRBV10-3 and TRBJ1-1; 9 nucleotides agree with TRBD1. The CDR3 length is 14 residues. Trimming took 11 bases from V and 3 from J; bases not matched to a gene: 10. CDR1 and CDR2 from the germline V gene are ENHRY and SYGVKD. DNA for the CDR3: TGTGCCTCCTCTACCCGGGACAGGGACACTGAAGCTTTCTTT. It encodes CASSTRDRDTEAFF.

About this clonotype: One junction end disagrees with the germline gene, perhaps due to a read error. This sequence joins TRBV2 and TRBJ1-5, with unresolved D. The length of the CDR3 is 14 residues. The germline gives CDR1 SNHLY, CDR2 FYNNEI. The CDR3 nucleotides read TGTGCCAGCAGTGAAGTCCAGAAGAATCGGCCCCAGCATTTT. It yields the protein CASSEVQKNRPQHF.

V and J are TRBV20-1 and TRBJ2-7; D is possibly TRBD2 (5 bases). The CDR3 runs 13 residues. Germline CDR1 reads DFQATT; CDR2 reads SNEGSKA (reference sequence). Trimming stripped 3 bases from V and 0 bases from J, with 9 bases between. The CDR3 protein is CSARRESSYEQYF. In DNA, the CDR3 is TGCAGTGCTAGGAGGGAGAGCTCCTACGAGCAGTACTTC.

This clonotype was found once. As the CDR3 is not closed by the conserved phenylalanine or tryptophan, this likely results from a read error. The limits of the CDR3 on the DNA are not certain, so only TCRdb's listed CDR3 is given. This sequence joins TRBV7-8 and TRBJ2-1; whether TRBD2, the table's D call, matches the DNA was not checked. The CDR3 numbers 8 amino acids, ends counted. Germline V gives CDR1 SGHVS, CDR2 FQNEAQ. CDR3 residues: CASGPEGS.

Only one count was recorded for this clonotype. At one of its ends the junction is not consistent with the germline gene, which may arise from a read error. The genes are TRBV7-3 and TRBJ2-7; 9 positions agree with TRBD2. Germline CDR1 is SGHTA and CDR2 is FQGTGA. CDR3 length: 17 residues. The CDR3 here is CVSSLASGGREPYEQYF. The DNA of the CDR3 is TGTGTCAGCAGCTTAGCCTCGGGCGGGAGGGAACCCTACGAGCAGTACTTC.

J is TRBJ2-3 and V is TRBV25-1, with unresolved D. Germline CDR1 reads MGHDK; CDR2 reads SYGVNS. The V end was cut by 6 bases, the J end by 2 bases, with 6 bases between. The CDR3 totals 12 residues. CDR3 sequence (DNA): TGTGCCAGCAGATCTCTCACAGATACGCAGTATTTT. Amino acids: CASRSLTDTQYF. Together with reference TRBV25-1 and TRBJ2-3, the CDR3 gives the full variable domain: EADIYQTPRYLVIGTGKKITLECSQTMGHDKMYWYQQDPGMELHLIHYSYGVNSTEKGDLSSESTVSRIRTEHFPLTLESARPSHTSQYLCASRSLTDTQYFGPGTRLTVL.

The chain combines TRBV20-1 with TRBJ2-2; D gene uncertain. The CDR3 runs to 13 residues. V was cut by 7 bases and J by 5 bases, with 14 bases left in between. Germline V gene lookup returns CDR1 DFQATT and CDR2 SNEGSKA (reference sequence). DNA for the CDR3: TGCAGTGTTTCCGGGCCTGGGACCGGGGAGCTGTTTTTT. Protein product: CSVSGPGTGELFF.

This clonotype was found many times. The V gene is TRBV6-6, the J gene TRBJ1-2; no firm D call. The CDR3 sequence is 12 residues long. Trimming pared 7 bases from V and 4 bases from J, leaving 10 bases between. The germline V gene encodes CDR1 MNHNY and CDR2 SVGAGI (reference sequence). This CDR3 is CASTQDRYGYTF. The CDR3 nucleotides are TGTGCCAGCACCCAGGACCGCTATGGCTACACCTTC.

This clonotype was detected only a few times. The V and J genes are TRBV29-1 and TRBJ2-7; 7 bases are a match to TRBD1. From germline, CDR1 is SQVTM and CDR2 ANQGSEA. The CDR3 is made up of 12 amino acids. V lost 7 bases to trimming and J lost 2 bases; unmatched junction nucleotides: 5. CDR3 bases: TGCAGCGGCAAAGACAGGGCCTACGAGCAGTACTTC. Translating gives CSGKDRAYEQYF.

The chain recombines TRBV19 with TRBJ1-6; 8 nucleotides match TRBD1. J was trimmed by 7 bases and V by 6 bases; bases with no gene match: 5. CDR3 length: 14 residues. Germline V gene lookup returns CDR1 LNHDA and CDR2 SQIVND (reference sequence). The CDR3 region is CASRPGQENSPLHF. DNA of the CDR3: TGTGCCAGTAGGCCGGGACAGGAGAATTCACCCCTCCACTTT.

There are many counts of this clonotype. V is TRBV20-1 and J is TRBJ2-7, with TRBD1 matching 7 bases. Trimming at V came to 2 bases and at J to 5 bases, leaving 9 bases not matched to a gene. CDR3 length equals 14 residues. CDR1 is DFQATT, CDR2 SNEGSKA, per germline (reference sequence). CDR3: CSARPDRVVHEQYF. CDR3 in DNA: TGCAGTGCTAGACCCGACAGGGTGGTACACGAGCAGTACTTC.

At least ten counts were recorded for this clonotype. The rearrangement joins TRBV13 to TRBJ1-2, with D perhaps matching TRBD1 (6 bases). In germline, CDR1 is PRHDT, CDR2 FYEKMQ (reference sequence). V was shortened by 5 bases and J by 2 bases, with 12 bases between the two germline ends. This CDR3 comprises 14 residues. The CDR3: CASSQQGANYGYTF. In DNA form, the CDR3 reads TGTGCCAGCAGCCAACAGGGAGCAAACTATGGCTACACCTTC.

The chain employs TRBV24-1 and TRBJ1-5; D ambiguous. CDR3 length equals 14 residues. V was trimmed by 6 bases and J by 2 bases, leaving 10 bases between them. Germline-derived CDR1 and CDR2 are KGHDR and SFDVKD. CDR3 nucleotides: TGTGCCACCAGTTCAGTGGGAGGCAATCAGCCCCAGCATTTT. It is translated as CATSSVGGNQPQHF.

The chain links TRBV20-1 to TRBJ2-3, with 7 bases lining up with TRBD2. Trimming at V came to 0 bases and at J to 10 bases, leaving 22 bases not matched to a gene. This CDR3 contains 18 residues. Per germline, CDR1 DFQATT and CDR2 SNEGSKA (reference sequence). The CDR3: CSARDVASGPVYEVAQYF. The CDR3 nucleotides are TGCAGTGCTAGAGATGTGGCTAGCGGTCCCGTCTATGAAGTTGCGCAGTATTTT.

The genes are TRBV10-3 and TRBJ2-2; TRBD2 aligns across 8 bases. Germline trimming cut 7 bases from V and 4 bases from J; bases unmatched to any gene: 2. The germline CDR1 and CDR2 sequences are ENHRY and SYGVKD. The CDR3 extends over 13 amino acids. CDR3 sequence: CAITREGTGELFF. The CDR3 DNA sequence: TGTGCCATCACACGGGAGGGCACCGGGGAGCTGTTTTTT.